Following are 30 T cell receptor beta chains from one sample sequenced in a study of cytomegalovirus exposure and HLA in healthy donors (TCRdb year 2017). Library generation was performed with the immunoSEQ multiplex PCR assay. The multiplex PCR relied on a mix of 60 forward primers for TCR Vbeta segments and 13 reverse primers for TCR Jbeta segments. The table was pulled from immuneACCESS by TCRdb, which kept in-frame rearrangements only. Such tables lose some clones; where checked, under half of the loss comes from unresolved V genes, and the rest has no known cause. The sample profile shows about 150,000 clones; over 70% of them were found once. The ten largest clonotypes hold around 3.1% of the sample. The specimen was PBMCs. The source is a man in his forties in good health and CMV-seronegative.

V usage is TRBV5-1 and J usage is TRBJ2-2, with D possibly matching TRBD1 (6 bases). The CDR3 has 15 residues. Germline V gives CDR1 SGHRS, CDR2 YFSETQ. V was clipped by 4 bases and J by 0 bases, with 10 bases between them. This CDR3 is CASSLRGTNTGELFF. The DNA of the CDR3 is TGCGCCAGCAGCCTCAGGGGTACGAACACCGGGGAGCTGTTTTTT. Supplemented by reference TRBV5-1 and TRBJ2-2, the full variable domain reads KAGVTQTPRYLIKTRGQQVTLSCSPISGHRSVSWYQQTPGQGLQFLFEYFSETQRNKGNFPGRFSGRQFSNSRSEMNVSTLELGDSALYLCASSLRGTNTGELFFGEGSRLTVL.

This clone came up a few times. V usage is TRBV11-2 and J usage is TRBJ2-3, with 12 bases fitting TRBD2. Germline V gene lookup returns CDR1 SGHAT and CDR2 FQNNGV. The CDR3 is made up of 17 amino acids. Trimming cost V 3 bases and J 7 bases; bases outside gene matches: 11. The CDR3 region is CASSLGRLAGEGNTQYF. The DNA for the CDR3 is TGTGCCAGCAGCTTGGGGCGACTAGCGGGAGAAGGGAATACGCAGTATTTT. Looking up the rest from reference TRBV11-2 and TRBJ2-3 gives the full variable domain: EAGVAQSPRYKIIEKRQSVAFWCNPISGHATLYWYQQILGQGPKLLIQFQNNGVVDDSQLPKDRFSAERLKGVDSTLKIQPAKLEDSAVYLCASSLGRLAGEGNTQYFGPGTRLTVL.

The genes are TRBV11-2 and TRBJ2-5; D gene uncertain. V shed 2 bases and J shed 5 bases, with 9 bases lying between them. CDR1 and CDR2 (germline): SGHAT, FQNNGV. The CDR3 loop spans 13 amino acids. CDR3 protein: CASSLSQAETQYF. CDR3 DNA sequence: TGTGCCAGCAGCTTATCTCAAGCGGAGACCCAGTACTTC.

V is TRBV29-1 and J is TRBJ2-2; the match to TRBD1 covers 8 bases. The CDR3 runs 13 residues. With V trimmed by 7 bases and J by 6 bases, 7 bases remained unmatched. The germline CDR1 and CDR2 sequences are SQVTM and ANQGSEA. The CDR3 here is CSASRQGSGELFF. CDR3 nucleotides: TGCAGCGCTTCTCGACAGGGGTCCGGGGAGCTGTTTTTT.

The chain carries TRBV18 and TRBJ2-6; TRBD1 aligns across 11 bases. Germline values: CDR1 KGHSH, CDR2 LQKENI. V was pared by 9 bases and J by 1 base, with 8 bases of the junction left unmatched. This CDR3 spans 17 amino acids. The CDR3 sequence is CASRTGTGGSGANVLTF. The CDR3 DNA is TGTGCCAGTCGAACCGGGACAGGGGGATCTGGGGCCAACGTCCTGACTTTC.

In this sample, this clone turned up once. V and J are TRBV6-5 and TRBJ2-7, with a weak D call TRBD2 (5 bases). The CDR3 spans 15 residues. The germline gives CDR1 MNHEY, CDR2 SVGAGI. V shed 0 bases and J shed 7 bases, with 16 bases lying between them. DNA of the CDR3: TGTGCCAGCAGTTACTCGGGGTACACCCGGAGGGAGCAGTACTTC. It translates to CASSYSGYTRREQYF.

This chain links TRBV6-5 with TRBJ1-2; D perhaps matches TRBD1 (5 bases). The V end lost 0 bases, the J end lost 8 bases, and 19 bases lay between the germline ends. The CDR3 has 16 amino acids. CDR1 MNHEY and CDR2 SVGAGI come from the germline V gene. The DNA of the CDR3 is TGTGCCAGCAGTTACTCGATAACTTCGGGGGTTAAGGGCTACACCTTC. Residues: CASSYSITSGVKGYTF.

The CDR3 region is CAMNTGVDTEAFF. For the CDR3, the DNA is TGTGCCATGAATACAGGGGTCGACACTGAAGCTTTCTTT. J is TRBJ1-1 and V is TRBV10-3; 7 bases map to TRBD1. The junction had 7 bases not matched to a gene; V was cut back by 9 bases and J by 3 bases. The germline V gene has CDR1 ENHRY and CDR2 SYGVKD. The CDR3 is made up of 13 amino acids.

This rearrangement joins TRBV10-3 to TRBJ2-7, with TRBD2 matching 7 bases. This CDR3 has 13 amino acids. The germline CDR1 and CDR2 sequences are ENHRY and SYGVKD. Unmatched junction bases numbered 5, after V lost 8 bases and J lost 1 base. The CDR3 coding sequence is TGTGCCATCTCTGGCGGGGGTTCCTACGAGCAGTACTTC. Its translation: CAISGGGSYEQYF.

The chain links TRBV27 to TRBJ2-7; D uncertain. Germline assignment: CDR1 MNHEY and CDR2 SMNVEV (reference sequence). The CDR3 runs 13 residues. The V and J ends lost 5 bases and 0 bases respectively, with 8 bases between them. CDR3 region: CASSPRPSYEQYF. In DNA, the CDR3 is TGTGCCAGCAGTCCCAGGCCCTCCTACGAGCAGTACTTC.

The V call is TRBV9, the J call TRBJ2-3; TRBD2 aligns across 9 bases. Germline assignment: CDR1 SGDLS and CDR2 YYNGEE. The CDR3 sequence is 17 residues long. Trimming at V came to 0 bases and at J to 9 bases, leaving 14 bases not matched to a gene. The CDR3 nucleotides read TGTGCCAGCAGCGTAGCGGCTAGCGGGGTGCGAATACAGACGCAGTATTTT. Translating it yields CASSVAASGVRIQTQYF.

CDR3 bases: TGTGCCAGCAGCTTCGGGGGGGGCTACGAGCAGTACTTC. This sequence encodes CASSFGGGYEQYF. V gene TRBV7-2 combines with J gene TRBJ2-7, with 8 nucleotides matching TRBD2. V trimming: 3 bases; J trimming: 3 bases; junction bases outside the gene matches: 1. Germline CDR1 and CDR2: SGHTA and FQGNSA. The CDR3 loop spans 13 amino acids.

This clone was observed once. V and J are TRBV7-2 and TRBJ1-1; TRBD1 agrees at 7 bases. Per germline, CDR1 SGHTA and CDR2 FQGNSA. J was trimmed by 7 bases and V by 3 bases; bases with no gene match: 11. This CDR3 comprises 15 residues. The CDR3 here is CASSFHIGAGGEAFF. The CDR3 DNA is TGTGCCAGCAGCTTCCACATCGGGGCAGGGGGTGAAGCTTTCTTT.

CDR3 sequence: CASSGRGQAHYGYTF. In DNA form, the CDR3 reads TGTGCCAGCAGCGGGAGGGGACAGGCGCACTATGGCTACACCTTC. The rearrangement joins TRBV9 to TRBJ1-2; TRBD1 matches 8 bases. With V trimmed by 3 bases and J by 3 bases, 7 bases remained unmatched. The CDR3 runs 15 residues. The germline V gene has CDR1 SGDLS and CDR2 YYNGEE.

This chain connects TRBV5-4 to TRBJ1-3, with unresolved D. The CDR3 loop spans 17 amino acids. V lost 3 bases, J lost 2 bases, and 18 bases lay in between. Looked up from germline, CDR1 is SGHNT and CDR2 is YYREEE (reference sequence). The CDR3 DNA sequence: TGTGCCAGCAGCTACGGAGGTGGAATGGGGACTGGAAACACCATATATTTT. It yields the protein CASSYGGGMGTGNTIYF.

The chain carries TRBV7-2 and TRBJ2-5; 10 bases fit TRBD2. The germline gives CDR1 SGHTA, CDR2 FQGNSA. The CDR3 runs to 16 residues. The ends lost 5 bases at V and 5 bases at J; junction bases unmatched: 11. The CDR3 spells CASSNTLAGAMETQYF. As DNA, the CDR3 is TGTGCCAGCAGCAATACCCTAGCGGGAGCTATGGAGACCCAGTACTTC. Using reference TRBV7-2 and TRBJ2-5 for the parts outside the CDR3, the full variable domain is GAGVSQSPSNKVTEKGKDVELRCDPISGHTALYWYRQSLGQGLEFLIYFQGNSAPDKSGLPSDRFSAERTGGSVSTLTIQRTQQEDSAVYLCASSNTLAGAMETQYFGPGTRLLVL.

This clone was recorded a few times. The chain carries TRBV5-6 and TRBJ1-1; 8 nucleotides match TRBD1. This CDR3 is built from 11 residues. Germline CDR1 reads SGHDT; CDR2 reads YYEEEE. Trimming took 7 bases from V and 10 from J; bases not matched to a gene: 6. The CDR3 region is CASGAGGLAFF. CDR3 DNA sequence: TGTGCCAGCGGGGCAGGGGGCTTAGCTTTCTTT.

The chain uses TRBV12-5 and TRBJ1-5; D ambiguous. The V end was cut by 2 bases, the J end by 4 bases, with 12 bases between. Germline CDR1 reads LGHNT; CDR2 reads FRNRAP. The CDR3 runs 15 residues. The CDR3 sequence is CASGLSAAANQPQHF. CDR3 nucleotides: TGTGCTAGTGGTTTGTCCGCAGCGGCAAATCAGCCCCAGCATTTT.

V and J are TRBV7-6 and TRBJ2-1, with D unclear. The germline gives CDR1 SGHVS, CDR2 FNYEAQ. V gave up 2 bases and J gave up 7 bases, with 9 bases separating them. The length of the CDR3 is 13 residues. CDR3 protein: CASSLNDKNEQFF. CDR3 nucleotide sequence: TGTGCCAGCAGCTTAAACGACAAGAATGAGCAGTTCTTC. The full variable domain, its missing parts supplied by reference TRBV7-6 and TRBJ2-1, is GAGVSQSPRYKVTKRGQDVALRCDPISGHVSLYWYRQALGQGPEFLTYFNYEAQQDKSGLPNDRFSAERPEGSISTLTIQRTEQRDSAMYRCASSLNDKNEQFFGPGTRLTVL.

V usage is TRBV6-1 and J usage is TRBJ2-7; TRBD1 agrees at 7 bases. Germline CDR1 reads MNHNS; CDR2 reads SASEGT. V dropped 7 bases and J dropped 3; count of bases not matched to a gene: 6. The CDR3 totals 13 residues. The CDR3 DNA reads TGTGCCAGCAAAGGACAGGCTAACTACGAGCAGTACTTC. Its translation: CASKGQANYEQYF.

V usage is TRBV14 and J usage is TRBJ2-1, with 9 positions matching TRBD2. Germline CDR1 SGHDN, CDR2 FVKESK. Trimming cost V 3 bases and J 7 bases; bases outside gene matches: 10. The CDR3 is 16 amino acids. CDR3 DNA sequence: TGTGCCAGCAGCCAGGGGCCGAGCGGGGGGAGGAATGAGCAGTTCTTC. Its translation: CASSQGPSGGRNEQFF. The full variable domain, rest sourced from reference TRBV14 and TRBJ2-1, is EAGVTQFPSHSVIEKGQTVTLRCDPISGHDNLYWYRRVMGKEIKFLLHFVKESKQDESGMPNNRFLAERTGGTYSTLKVQPAELEDSGVYFCASSQGPSGGRNEQFFGPGTRLTVL.

The chain has TRBV7-9 and TRBJ1-1; TRBD1 matches at 8 bases. Germline CDR1 and CDR2: SEHNR and FQNEAQ (reference sequence). The length of the CDR3 is 13 residues. Trimming cost V 5 bases and J 1 base; bases outside gene matches: 0. The CDR3 DNA reads TGTGCCAGCAGCGGACAGGGGAACACTGAAGCTTTCTTT. Translation: CASSGQGNTEAFF.

This clone was picked up one time. The chain recombines TRBV18 with TRBJ2-2; D remains ambiguous. Looked up from germline, CDR1 is KGHSH and CDR2 is LQKENI. Deletions cut 6 bases from V and 6 bases from J, with 11 bases between. The CDR3 consists of 13 residues. In DNA, the CDR3 is TGTGCCAGCTCGAGAATCGGAGCCGGGGAGCTGTTTTTT. Encoded protein: CASSRIGAGELFF.

The chain employs TRBV30 and TRBJ2-6; 8 bases are shared with TRBD2. The V and J ends lost 2 bases and 0 bases, in that order; junction bases with no gene match: 9. The germline V gene encodes CDR1 GTSNPN and CDR2 SVGIG (reference sequence). The CDR3 extends over 18 amino acids. CDR3 region: CAWSSWVAGRSGANVLTF. The CDR3 DNA sequence: TGTGCCTGGAGTTCGTGGGTAGCGGGACGCTCTGGGGCCAACGTCCTGACTTTC.

This sequence joins TRBV27 and TRBJ1-2, with D unresolved. The CDR3 spans 14 residues. The V end lost 3 bases, the J end lost 0 bases, and 8 bases lay between the germline ends. CDR1 and CDR2 (germline): MNHEY, SMNVEV (reference sequence). The CDR3 DNA is TGTGCCAGCAGTTTCTCTTCAGCTAACTATGGCTACACCTTC. This codes for CASSFSSANYGYTF.

The CDR3 loop is CASSRVGTEAFF. CDR3 DNA: TGTGCCAGCAGTCGGGTGGGCACTGAAGCTTTCTTT. The chain joins TRBV28 to TRBJ1-1; the D is unclear. Germline V lookup: CDR1 MDHEN, CDR2 SYDVKM. This CDR3 has 12 amino acids. V lost 5 bases and J 4 bases, leaving 8 bases between the germline ends.

The table lists this clone with a count of one. The chain uses TRBV7-6 and TRBJ2-3; 7 bases are shared with TRBD2. The J segment lost 3 bases and the V segment lost 5 bases, leaving 5 bases of the junction unmatched. Germline V gene lookup returns CDR1 SGHVS and CDR2 FNYEAQ. The CDR3 has 14 residues. In DNA form, the CDR3 reads TGTGCCAGCAGCCCCAGCGGGGCAACAGATACGCAGTATTTT. It specifies CASSPSGATDTQYF.

The chain carries TRBV28 and TRBJ1-2, with D hard to call. V shed 2 bases and J shed 6 bases, with 25 bases lying between them. In germline, CDR1 is MDHEN, CDR2 SYDVKM. The CDR3 consists of 18 residues. The CDR3 DNA sequence: TGTGCCAGCAGTTTAGATTTGAGGGTCCAAATGGCTCTCAATGGCTACACCTTC. This translates into CASSLDLRVQMALNGYTF.

V usage is TRBV10-3 and J usage is TRBJ2-5, with D perhaps TRBD1 (5 bases). The germline V and J ends were trimmed by 0 bases and 3 bases, with 11 bases remaining between them. Germline CDR1 and CDR2: ENHRY and SYGVKD. The length of the CDR3 is 15 residues. The CDR3 here is CAISESQGRKETQYF. The CDR3 region has the DNA TGTGCCATCAGTGAGTCGCAGGGTCGGAAAGAGACCCAGTACTTC.

V and J are TRBV18 and TRBJ1-1; a possible D gene is TRBD1 (5 bases). The germline CDR1 and CDR2 sequences are KGHSH and LQKENI. Trimming pared 0 bases from V and 0 bases from J, leaving 8 bases between. The CDR3 contains 15 residues. DNA of the CDR3: TGTGCCAGCTCACCACCCCCGGGGGTGAACACTGAAGCTTTCTTT. Amino acid sequence: CASSPPPGVNTEAFF.